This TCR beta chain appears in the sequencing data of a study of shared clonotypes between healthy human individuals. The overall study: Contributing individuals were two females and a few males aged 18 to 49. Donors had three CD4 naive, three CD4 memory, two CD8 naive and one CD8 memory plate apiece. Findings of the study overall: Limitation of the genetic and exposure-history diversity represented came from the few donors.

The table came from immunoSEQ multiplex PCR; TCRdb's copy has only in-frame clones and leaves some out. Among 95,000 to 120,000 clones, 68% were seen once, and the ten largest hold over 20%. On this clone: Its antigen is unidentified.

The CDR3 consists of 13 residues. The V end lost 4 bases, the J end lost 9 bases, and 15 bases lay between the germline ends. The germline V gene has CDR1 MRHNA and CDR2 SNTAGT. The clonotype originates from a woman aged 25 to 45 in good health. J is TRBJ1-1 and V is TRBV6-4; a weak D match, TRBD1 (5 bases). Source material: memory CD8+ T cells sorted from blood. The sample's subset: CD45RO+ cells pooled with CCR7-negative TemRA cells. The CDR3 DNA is TGTGCCAGCAGTGGACAGCCAGGCGCCAAAGCTTTCTTT. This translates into CASSGQPGAKAFF.